This passage covers 28 T cell receptor beta chains from one sample sequenced in a study of vaccination and CD4 T cells after COVID-19. Sequencing of DNA taken from cultured CD4+ T cells relied on the Oncomine TCR Beta short-read assay. TCRdb fed the PCR reads into MiXCR, producing one record per CDR3 protein. The sample lists about 14,000 distinct CDR3 sequences; around 50% were seen once. These receptors' targets are unknown. Stated treatment: approximately nine-day PBMC culture with coronavirus spike peptide pools or control peptides (ViraFEST assay). Material: CD4+ T cells from blood, cultured in vitro. Receptors were obtained from a human donor who had recovered from COVID-19.

This clonotype was seen more than once but under ten times. The chain combines TRBV7-9 with TRBJ1-1, with unresolved D. Germline CDR1 and CDR2: SEHNR and FQNEAQ (reference sequence). The V and J ends lost 10 bases and 1 base respectively, with 19 bases between them. This CDR3 has 15 amino acids. The CDR3 coding sequence is TGTGCCACCCGGGTAAGGACCCCCCCGAACACTGAAGCTTTCTTT. Residues: CATRVRTPPNTEAFF.

This clonotype was counted a single time. The chain carries TRBV7-2 and TRBJ1-6; maybe TRBD1 (5 bases). This CDR3 has 16 amino acids. CDR1 and CDR2 (germline): SGHTA, FQGNSA. V was trimmed by 5 bases and J by 10 bases, leaving 21 bases between them. DNA of the CDR3: TGTGCCAGCAGCCCCTCGGGGGTCCCGGCGGGATCACCCCTCCACTTT. Its translation: CASSPSGVPAGSPLHF.

This clonotype was recorded once. J is TRBJ2-3 and V is TRBV7-6, with 9 bases identical to TRBD1. Per germline, CDR1 SGHVS and CDR2 FNYEAQ. There are 15 residues in the CDR3. Trimming cost V 1 base and J 2 bases; bases outside gene matches: 1. The CDR3 reads CASSLGTGDTDTQYF. CDR3 coding DNA: TGTGCCAGCAGCTTAGGGACAGGGGACACAGATACGCAGTATTTT.

This chain connects TRBV7-9 to TRBJ1-6, with 8 positions matching TRBD1. V was clipped by 5 bases and J by 0 bases; unmatched bases: 9. CDR3 size: 18 residues. Germline lookup yields CDR1 SEHNR and CDR2 FQNEAQ (reference sequence). CDR3 residues: CASSPWTGRSSYNSPLHF. CDR3 nucleotides: TGTGCCAGCAGCCCATGGACAGGGCGAAGCTCCTATAATTCACCCCTCCACTTT.

Here the CDR3 DNA reads TGCAGTGCCGTCGACGGCCGAAAGGGGTACACTGAAGCTTTCTTT. This translates into CSAVDGRKGYTEAFF. This chain uses TRBV20-1 with TRBJ1-1, with D possibly TRBD1 on 5 matching bases. The CDR3 consists of 15 residues. Trimming removed 6 bases from V and 3 bases from J, with 20 bases in between. Germline CDR1 and CDR2: DFQATT and SNEGSKA (reference sequence).

J is TRBJ2-3 and V is TRBV12-3 or TRBV12-4; the D gene is possibly TRBD2 (6 bases). The length of the CDR3 is 14 residues. Between the trimmed V and J ends, which lost 6 bases and 0 bases, there was a span of 10 bases. The DNA for the CDR3 is TGTGCCAGCAGGTACGGGAGTAGCACAGATACGCAGTATTTT. This codes for CASRYGSSTDTQYF.

This clonotype has only a few counts. The chain carries TRBV27 and TRBJ1-2, with D perhaps matching TRBD1 (6 bases). CDR1 is MNHEY, CDR2 SMNVEV, per germline (reference sequence). Between the trimmed V and J ends, which lost 5 bases and 0 bases, there was a span of 16 bases. The CDR3 has 16 amino acids. CDR3 bases: TGTGCCAGCAGTCCGTCGACAGGCCGAGCTAACTATGGCTACACCTTC. Translated, it gives CASSPSTGRANYGYTF.

The chain is built from TRBV5-8 and TRBJ1-6, with D uncertain. With 2 bases removed from V and 7 bases from J, the gap between germline ends came to 10 bases. Germline-derived CDR1 and CDR2 are SGHTS and YDEGEE. CDR3 size: 14 residues. This CDR3 is CASSFLFGNSPLHF. The CDR3 coding sequence is TGTGCCAGCAGCTTCCTGTTCGGGAATTCACCCCTCCACTTT.

This clonotype was seen a single time. One end of the junction is discordant with germline, which a read error may explain. This chain links TRBV7-7 with TRBJ2-1; D assignment may be TRBD1 or TRBD2 (7 bases each). Germline V gene sequence: CDR1 SSHAT, CDR2 FNYEAQ (reference sequence). The CDR3 runs 13 residues. The CDR3 region is CASSGTVYNEQFF. The CDR3 bases are TGTGCTAGCAGCGGGACAGTTTACAATGAGCAGTTCTTC.

The chain combines TRBV20-1 with TRBJ2-7, with D maybe TRBD2 (5 bases). This CDR3 has 12 residues. V lost 2 bases and J 4 bases, leaving 9 bases between the germline ends. CDR1 is DFQATT, CDR2 SNEGSKA, per germline (reference sequence). The CDR3 nucleotides read TGCAGTGCTAGACGGGATCAGTACGAGCAGTACTTC. Translation gives CSARRDQYEQYF.

The chain uses TRBV2 and TRBJ1-4, with D uncertain. The germline V gene encodes CDR1 SNHLY and CDR2 FYNNEI. This CDR3 has 14 residues. V lost 0 bases to trimming and J lost 5 bases, with 7 bases between them. The CDR3 here is CASSEALRNEKLFF. The CDR3, as DNA: TGTGCCAGCAGTGAAGCGCTGAGGAATGAAAAACTGTTTTTT.

The V call is TRBV7-2, the J call TRBJ2-7; D remains ambiguous. Trimming left V 6 bases short and J 4 bases short, with 10 bases between. Germline V CDR1 and CDR2: SGHTA, FQGNSA. The CDR3 consists of 12 residues. CDR3 bases: TGTGCCAGCAGGTCCGCGGCTTACGAGCAGTACTTC. Amino acids: CASRSAAYEQYF.

By share, this clonotype counts as large. The chain is built from TRBV7-3 and TRBJ2-1; a weak D match, TRBD1 (5 bases). Germline loops: CDR1 SGHTA, CDR2 FQGTGA. The CDR3 consists of 13 residues. V gave up 3 bases and J gave up 5 bases, with 8 bases separating them. The CDR3 loop reads CASSLGRDNEQFF. The DNA of the CDR3 is TGTGCCAGCAGCTTGGGGCGAGACAATGAGCAGTTCTTC.

As for this clonotype: Compared with germline, one end of the junction differs, possibly owing to a read error. The chain uses TRBV20-1 and TRBJ1-5; D perhaps matches TRBD1 (6 bases). The CDR3 length is 13 residues. Germline CDR1 DFQATT, CDR2 SNEGSKA (reference sequence). Here the CDR3 DNA reads TGCAGTGCTAGAGATGGGGGGGGCCAGCCCCTGCATTTT. It specifies CSARDGGGQPLHF.

This clonotype has more than one count but fewer than ten. The chain employs TRBV6-1 and TRBJ1-4; TRBD1 matches at 10 bases. With 1 base clipped from V and 8 bases from J, the junction kept 7 bases outside the gene matches. The CDR3 sequence is 16 residues long. Per germline, CDR1 MNHNS and CDR2 SASEGT. The CDR3 here is CASSEVDGTGEEKLFF. DNA of the CDR3: TGTGCCAGCAGTGAAGTTGATGGGACAGGGGAGGAAAAACTGTTTTTT.

The V gene is TRBV2, the J gene TRBJ2-5; D is uncertain. Looked up from germline, CDR1 is SNHLY and CDR2 is FYNNEI. The CDR3 loop spans 11 amino acids. V lost 8 bases and J lost 5, with 9 bases in between. The CDR3 protein is CASALRETQYF. The CDR3 region has the DNA TGTGCCAGCGCCCTCCGGGAGACCCAGTACTTC.

The chain has TRBV6-1 and TRBJ1-1; 9 bases map to TRBD1. CDR1 is MNHNS and CDR2 is SASEGT in the germline V gene. After removal of 5 bases from V and 5 bases from J, the junction contained 6 bases not matched to a gene. This CDR3 contains 14 residues. The CDR3, as DNA: TGTGCCAGCAGTACTTCCGGGACAGGGACTGAAGCTTTCTTT. Its protein is CASSTSGTGTEAFF.

This rearrangement joins TRBV7-2 to TRBJ1-1; D unresolved. Germline CDR1 SGHTA, CDR2 FQGNSA. V was shortened by 5 bases and J by 3 bases, with 13 bases between the two germline ends. This CDR3 spans 14 amino acids. The CDR3 bases are TGTGCCAGCAGCCCCCTCGGCGGGGACACTGAAGCTTTCTTT. Amino acid sequence: CASSPLGGDTEAFF.

The chain links TRBV27 to TRBJ2-3, with 7 bases lining up with TRBD2. V shed 2 bases and J 1 base; nucleotides not matched to a gene: 6. Germline CDR1 MNHEY, CDR2 SMNVEV (reference sequence). This CDR3 is 16 amino acids long. The CDR3: CASSLLLAEGTDTQYF. As DNA, the CDR3 is TGTGCCAGCAGTTTACTCCTAGCGGAGGGCACAGATACGCAGTATTTT.

The V and J genes are TRBV20-1 and TRBJ2-1, with 7 bases lining up with TRBD2. Germline CDR1 DFQATT, CDR2 SNEGSKA (reference sequence). The V segment lost 3 bases and the J segment 8 bases; nucleotides outside the gene matches: 10. The CDR3 runs to 14 residues. The CDR3 bases are TGCAGTGCTAGTGGGGGGGATCCCTGGGATGAGCAGTTCTTC. Its protein is CSASGGDPWDEQFF.

The chain joins TRBV4-1 to TRBJ2-7; D may match TRBD1 or TRBD2 (5 bases each). This CDR3 has 15 amino acids. The V gene lost 0 bases and the J gene lost 6 bases, with 15 bases spanning the gap. The germline V gene encodes CDR1 MGHRA and CDR2 YSYEKL. The chain's CDR3 is CASSQDSGAGFEQYF. The CDR3 DNA is TGCGCCAGCAGCCAAGACAGCGGAGCAGGGTTCGAGCAGTACTTC.

The chain uses TRBV19 and TRBJ1-6; D is uncertain. The germline V gene encodes CDR1 LNHDA and CDR2 SQIVND (reference sequence). The V and J ends lost 6 bases and 0 bases respectively, with 9 bases between them. There are 15 residues in the CDR3. The CDR3 is CASSSEGSYNSPLHF. CDR3 DNA sequence: TGTGCCAGTAGCTCTGAGGGCTCCTATAATTCACCCCTCCACTTT. Drawing the rest from reference TRBV19 and TRBJ1-6, the complete variable domain is DGGITQSPKYLFRKEGQNVTLSCEQNLNHDAMYWYRQDPGQGLRLIYYSQIVNDFQKGDIAEGYSVSREKKESFPLTVTSAQKNPTAFYLCASSSEGSYNSPLHFGNGTRLTVT.

In this sample, this clonotype turned up a few times. The V call is TRBV6-1, the J call TRBJ1-6; 7 bases line up with TRBD1. The CDR3 spans 15 residues. V lost 6 bases and J lost 7; bases outside the gene matches: 9. The germline V gene encodes CDR1 MNHNS and CDR2 SASEGT. The CDR3: CASRLRDRRNSPLHF. The CDR3 bases are TGTGCCAGCAGGCTCCGGGACAGACGGAATTCACCCCTCCACTTT.

J is TRBJ1-6 and V is TRBV30; D may be TRBD1 (5 bases). CDR1 GTSNPN and CDR2 SVGIG come from the germline V gene (reference sequence). The length of the CDR3 is 14 residues. V was cut by 2 bases and J by 10 bases, with 15 bases left in between. CDR3 DNA: TGTGCCTGGAGTTTCCGCCGGGACCGATCACCCCTCCACTTT. It codes for CAWSFRRDRSPLHF.

This clonotype showed up just a few times. The genes are TRBV18 and TRBJ2-2, with 13 bases lining up with TRBD2. CDR3 length equals 16 residues. J was trimmed by 2 bases and V by 6 bases; bases with no gene match: 3. CDR1 is KGHSH, CDR2 LQKENI, per germline. The CDR3 DNA is TGTGCCAGCTCGCGGACTAGCGGGAGTAACACCGGGGAGCTGTTTTTT. Its protein is CASSRTSGSNTGELFF.

The chain has TRBV15 and TRBJ1-1; D possibly corresponds to TRBD1 (6 bases). This CDR3 contains 13 residues. V lost 1 base and J 6 bases, leaving 9 bases between the germline ends. Looked up from germline, CDR1 is LNHNV and CDR2 is YYDKDF (reference sequence). The CDR3 nucleotides are TGTGCCACCAGCAGAGTAGGGGGGGCTGAAGCTTTCTTT. Its protein is CATSRVGGAEAFF.

The chain has TRBV6-4 and TRBJ2-3, with D possibly being TRBD2 (5 bases). CDR3 length: 14 amino acids. The germline V and J ends were trimmed by 8 bases and 5 bases, with 17 bases remaining between them. Germline V CDR1 and CDR2: MRHNA, SNTAGT. CDR3 in amino acids: CASARTGDRDTQYF. CDR3 DNA sequence: TGTGCCAGCGCACGAACCGGGGATCGAGATACGCAGTATTTT.

The chain links TRBV5-6 to TRBJ2-5; D is uncertain. The CDR3 runs to 14 residues. The ends were cut back, 4 bases at V and 2 bases at J, with 12 bases in the middle. Germline V lookup: CDR1 SGHDT, CDR2 YYEEEE. For the CDR3, the DNA is TGTGCCAGCAGCGCTCGGGTGGTACAAGAGACCCAGTACTTC. Translating gives CASSARVVQETQYF.